The following is a T cell receptor beta chain sequence with its context. This clone's antigen is unknown. One base away there is no much larger clone; base qualities are not given. Before the diagnostic colonoscopy, none of the ulcerative colitis patients had been given any immunosuppressive medication. Blood was sampled at the same time as the colonoscopy. The Wizard kit (Promega) was used to extract genomic DNA from blood and intestinal samples. Inclusive of the bounding cysteine and phenylalanine, the CDR3 is 15 residues long. The DNA shown is the 45-base CDR3, in frame from base 1. Relative to germline, V is missing 0 bases and J is missing 6 bases, with 1 base of the junction outside any gene match. Per the germline V gene, MRHNA is the CDR1 and SNTAGT is the CDR2. Using the immunoSEQ TRB Survey service, rearranged CDR3 beta regions were amplified from genomic DNA with multiplex V and J primers. To keep sequencing depth the same across samples, survey-level depth of up to 500,000 reads per sample was applied. Libraries were purified, pooled and sequenced on Illumina technology. In the authors' own workflow: immunoSEQ online tools were used for productive clonality, sample overlap, pairwise scatters, CDR3 beta length, V/D/J gene usage and productiveness. Calculated diversity was defined as the number of unique rearrangements divided by total templates times 100, and Shannon and Simpson indices were additionally computed. For principal component analysis, Z-score normalized data were analyzed with the R prcomp function and the ggbiplot package. Morisita's index was used to quantify the clonal overlap between blood and rectum within each subject. TCRdb stores this immuneACCESS table with in-frame sequences only. Part of the clones is absent; in the studies checked, under half of the shortfall reflects unresolved V genes, and no reason is known for the rest. From that table come the V and J calls and clone size; the DNA was used to work out D and trimming. The sample table holds around 30,000 clones, of which roughly 86% were seen once. The ten most abundant clones make up 3.5% to 4.5% of the sample.

This sample is part of a study of pediatric ulcerative colitis (dated by TCRdb to between 2017 and 2020). Background for the entire study: Six or seven ulcerative colitis patients had pancolitis and two had left-sided colitis, with histology consistent with ulcerative colitis in all. Fewer than 10 newly diagnosed, treatment-naive pediatric ulcerative colitis patients and four non-IBD control children each provided paired blood and rectal samples. By Pediatric Ulcerative Colitis Activity Index, mild disease was classified in two patients, moderate disease in four and acute severe colitis in three.

General conclusions and limits of the study: The healthy control group was small, with only a few individuals. Autologous blood-rectal clonal overlap was significantly higher in ulcerative colitis patients than in controls, suggesting increased T cell trafficking to inflamed tissue. Because repertoires came from total lymphocyte DNA, patterns in rare subsets such as regulatory T cells may not be reflected. A couple of patients' blood samples yielded substantially fewer templates for technical reasons and were excluded from blood-rectal overlap analysis. Rectal repertoire features separated controls, mild-moderate and acute severe colitis patients; acute severe colitis showed reduced rectal diversity due to clonal expansions. A couple of rectal CDR3 clonotypes turned up in every ulcerative colitis patient but in none of the controls.

This TCR was sampled from a boy aged 5-17 years with severe ulcerative colitis. The sequence joins TRBV6-4 to TRBJ2-1; 11 central bases correspond to TRBD1. Sequences were obtained from blood. The CDR3 region reads CASSDSGTGGNEQFF. The nucleotides are TGTGCCAGCAGTGACTCCGGGACAGGGGGCAATGAGCAGTTCTTC.